This T cell receptor (beta chain) originates from a study of blood T cells in healthy people across ages. A J-beta primer mix and a sample-barcoded 5' primer were used in a second PCR of about 7 to 11 cycles. Every single cDNA molecule received a tag from a template-switch adaptor with 12 random nucleotides. Each sample provided no less than 2.5 million CDR3-containing paired-end reads. TCRdb recomputed calls from the 5' RACE reads with MiXCR, one row per CDR3 protein. Counted here are some 1.5 million distinct CDR3 sequences, roughly 27% occurring once; the ten biggest clones make up less than 9.5%. General study results and limits: The fall in TCR beta diversity per million T cells was roughly linear with age. Versus aged donors, long-lived donors had higher diversity and more naive CD4+ cells.

The CDR3 runs 16 residues. V gave up 2 bases and J gave up 5 bases; unmatched junction bases: 10. Germline CDR1 and CDR2: LGHDT and YNNKEL (reference sequence). Turning to this clonotype: Its antigen is not known.

Sequencing used blood. This TCR came from a woman in her 30s in good health. The V gene is TRBV3-1, the J gene TRBJ2-5, with 8 bases aligning to TRBD2. The CDR3 here is CASSQITAGVVETQYF. The CDR3 DNA reads TGTGCCAGCAGCCAAATCACAGCGGGAGTGGTGGAGACCCAGTACTTC.